The T cell receptor (beta chain) described here comes from a study of blood T cell repertoires in COVID-19 (dated by TCRdb to the early 2020s). For the study in its entirety: Collaborator samples came from the United States, Italy and Spain and covered acute and convalescent phases of COVID-19. The material from the prospective study consisted of cDNA or gDNA derived from T cells, B-cell-depleted T cells, or PBMCs. Subjects who had been exposed to COVID-19, were actively infected with it, or had recovered from it provided the deeply sampled blood TCRbeta repertoires that made up the dataset. The repertoires were released in a freely available public database intended as a resource for research on the immune response to SARS-CoV-2. Samples came from the ongoing ImmuneRACE study (first 160 participants) plus 1,254 subjects from 6 global collaborators. The sample metadata nearly always contained a de-identified subject ID, COVID-19 status, age in years and sex. HLA class I and class II types, where available, came from metadata supplied by the sample provider rather than from assay-based typing. Study-wide conclusions, independent of this receptor: Clinical and demographic metadata were provided uncurated, with the amount varying by source and participant.

Each collaborating institution followed its own protocols to collect whole blood in K2EDTA tubes. For TCRbeta analysis, collaborator samples were shipped as frozen whole blood, as isolated PBMCs, or as DNA extracted from either sample type. Remarks on this clone: Which antigen it targets is not known. No base quality values were provided; no much bigger clone lies one nucleotide off.

Spanning cysteine to phenylalanine, the CDR3 consists of 14 amino acids. Kept here is only the CDR3 DNA, which spans 42 bases and is read in frame from base 1. CDR1 and CDR2 are drawn from the germline V gene: SGHAT, FQNNGV. Trimming removed 5 bases from V and 7 bases from J, leaving 17 bases between the germline ends. TCRbeta CDR3 regions were amplified from genomic DNA by means of the immunoSEQ Assay, a bias-controlled multiplex PCR. The paper's data handling went like this. The number of nucleated cells in each sample was estimated by amplification of reference gene primers within the assay. Sequence reads were collapsed and filtered to measure the absolute abundance of every unique TCRbeta CDR3 rearrangement. For each sample, productive Simpson clonality was calculated as the square root of Simpson's diversity index over productive rearrangements. The table comes from immuneACCESS by way of TCRdb, which keeps in-frame sequences with V and J called. Part of the clones is missing from these tables; in studies checked, under half for an unresolved V gene and the rest for unknown reasons. V and J calls and clone size are as listed in that table; D and trimming were resolved from the DNA. Present in this sample are 78,000 or so clones, approximately 80% of which were seen just once. The ten biggest clones cover approximately 6% of the sample.

This sequence originates from a woman aged 60-75 years with acute or convalescent COVID-19. This chain is built from TRBV11-2 and TRBJ1-1; the D gene is perhaps TRBD1, from 6 matching bases. The sample was peripheral blood. The DNA reads TGTGCCAGCAGCCCGCCCCGGACAGCCGTTGAAGCTTTCTTT. Its protein reads: CASSPPRTAVEAFF.